This T cell receptor (beta chain) comes out of a study of T cell repertoires in cytomegalovirus infection. Study in general: Public TCR beta signatures marked donors with CMV infection and the matching HLA. Study findings and constraints: Accumulated public TCR beta family frequency recognized individuals carrying CMV together with the relevant HLA. CMV-specific TCR beta clonotypes restricted by HLA-C were the ones dominating the ex vivo response.

One entry per CDR3 protein results from TCRdb running MiXCR on the reads. The data show approximately 1,000,000 distinct CDR3 sequences, around 31% seen once. Trimming cost V 5 bases and J 3 bases, with 10 bases left between them. The CDR3 totals 13 residues. CDR1 SEHNR and CDR2 FQNEAQ come from the germline V gene (reference sequence). This clonotype was seen more than once but under ten times. Its antigen is as yet unknown. The receptor's source is a human donor in good health (CMV status not recorded). Some clones in this sample may be carry-over from other donors' samples. The specimen comprised cultured CD8+ T cells from PBMCs, sampled from culture after CMV antigen stimulation. The chain carries TRBV7-9 and TRBJ2-5, with D hard to call. CDR3 sequence (DNA): TGTGCCAGCAGCGCGCCCGGAGAAGAGACCCAGTACTTC. Translating it yields CASSAPGEETQYF.